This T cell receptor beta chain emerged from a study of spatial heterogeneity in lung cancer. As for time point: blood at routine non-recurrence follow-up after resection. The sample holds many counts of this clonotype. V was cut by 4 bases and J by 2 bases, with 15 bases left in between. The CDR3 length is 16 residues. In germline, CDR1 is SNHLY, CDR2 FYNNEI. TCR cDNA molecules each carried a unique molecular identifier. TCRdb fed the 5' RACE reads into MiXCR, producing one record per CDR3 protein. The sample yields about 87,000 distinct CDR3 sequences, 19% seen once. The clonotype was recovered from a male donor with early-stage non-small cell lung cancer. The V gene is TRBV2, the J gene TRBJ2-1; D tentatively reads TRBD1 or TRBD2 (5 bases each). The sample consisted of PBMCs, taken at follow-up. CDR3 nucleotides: TGTGCCAGCAGTGGAGTGGGGGTTAGGGCCTACAATGAGCAGTTCTTC. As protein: CASSGVGVRAYNEQFF.